The entry that follows covers one TCR beta chain sequence. What it recognizes is unknown. The data were taken from a study of vaccination effects on CD4 cells after COVID-19. Study-level information: It was a median of 72 days after the second dose that post-vaccine samples were obtained. They grew two million PBMC in each well, adding 8.5 to 10 IU/ml IL-2 and 10 ug/ml peptides.

There are 15 residues in the CDR3. Germline V gene sequence: CDR1 LGHNA, CDR2 YNFKEQ. Unmatched junction bases numbered 6, after V lost 5 bases and J lost 7 bases. The method was immunoSEQ multiplex PCR; TCRdb's version includes in-frame clones alone and lacks a portion of them. There are tens of thousands of clones in the sample; around 80% occur only once, and over 2% lies in the top ten. Upon completion of more than 9 days in culture, CD4+ T cells were isolated. Participants were vaccinated with two doses of either the BNT162b2 or mRNA-1273 vaccine. Days 3 and 7 were when half the medium was replaced with IL-2 medium.

The gene calls are TRBV4-2 and TRBJ2-1, with 12 bases identical to TRBD2. This specimen was CD4+ T cells from PBMCs cultured without peptide, taken after COVID-19 vaccination. The source is a human donor who received a COVID-19 vaccine. The CDR3 loop is CASSLRLAGDNEQFF. CDR3 DNA: TGTGCCAGCAGCTTACGACTAGCGGGGGATAATGAGCAGTTCTTC.